The clone carrying this T cell receptor (beta chain) has more than one count but fewer than ten. The target antigen is unknown. These data originate in a study of T cell repertoires in cytomegalovirus infection. The wider study: Well-studied HLA-B-restricted CMV epitopes were used in the study alongside recently identified HLA-C-restricted ones. Matching HLA type and CMV infection were both indicated by public TCR beta signatures.

One entry per CDR3 protein, called by TCRdb with MiXCR from the reads. The table has some 350,000 distinct CDR3 sequences, 29% seen once. V lost 5 bases and J 5 bases, leaving 7 bases between the germline ends. The CDR3 consists of 12 residues. Germline CDR1 reads SEHNR; CDR2 reads FQNEAQ (reference sequence). Whole-study results and caveats: People with CMV and the relevant HLA were identified by cumulative public TCR beta family frequency. There were HLA-C-restricted CMV-specific TCR beta clonotypes dominating the ex vivo response.

The receptor's source is a human donor in good health (CMV status not recorded). Some clones in this sample may be carry-over from other donors' samples. The sample in question was cultured PBMCs, obtained from culture after CMV antigen stimulation. This chain joins TRBV7-9 and TRBJ1-5; the D gene is possibly TRBD1 (5 bases). CDR3 nucleotides: TGTGCCAGCAGCCGGGACTATCAGCCCCAGCATTTT. This gives the protein CASSRDYQPQHF.